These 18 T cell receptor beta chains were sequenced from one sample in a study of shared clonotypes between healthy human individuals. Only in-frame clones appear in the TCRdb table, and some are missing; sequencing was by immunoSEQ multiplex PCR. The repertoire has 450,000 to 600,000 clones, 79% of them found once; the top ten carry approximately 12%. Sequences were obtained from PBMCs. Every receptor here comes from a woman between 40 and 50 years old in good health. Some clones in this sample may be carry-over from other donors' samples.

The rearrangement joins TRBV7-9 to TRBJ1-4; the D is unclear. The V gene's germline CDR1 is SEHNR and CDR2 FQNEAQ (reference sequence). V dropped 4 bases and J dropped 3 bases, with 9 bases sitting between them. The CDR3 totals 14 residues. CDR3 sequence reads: CASSSPSANEKLFF. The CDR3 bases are TGTGCCAGCAGCTCCCCCTCGGCTAATGAAAAACTGTTTTTT.

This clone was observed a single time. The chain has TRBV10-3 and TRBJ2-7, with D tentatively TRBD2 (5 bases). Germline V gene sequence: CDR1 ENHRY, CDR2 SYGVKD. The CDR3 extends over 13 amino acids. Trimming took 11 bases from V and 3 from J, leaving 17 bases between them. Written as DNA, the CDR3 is TGTGCCGTGCCTCCCGGGAATGACTACGAGCAGTACTTC. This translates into CAVPPGNDYEQYF.

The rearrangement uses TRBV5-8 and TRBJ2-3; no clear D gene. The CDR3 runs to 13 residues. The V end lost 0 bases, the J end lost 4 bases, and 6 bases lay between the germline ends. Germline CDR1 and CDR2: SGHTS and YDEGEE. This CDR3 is CASSLEGSDTQYF. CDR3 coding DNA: TGTGCCAGCAGCTTGGAGGGATCAGATACGCAGTATTTT.

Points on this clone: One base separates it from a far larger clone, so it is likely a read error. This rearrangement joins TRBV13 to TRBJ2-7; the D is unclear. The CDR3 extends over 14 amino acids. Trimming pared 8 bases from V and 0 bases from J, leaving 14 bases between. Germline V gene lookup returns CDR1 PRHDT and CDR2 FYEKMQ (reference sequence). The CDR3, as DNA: TGTGCCAGCGGCCTAACCCCCTACTCCTACGAGCAGTACTTC. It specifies CASGLTPYSYEQYF.

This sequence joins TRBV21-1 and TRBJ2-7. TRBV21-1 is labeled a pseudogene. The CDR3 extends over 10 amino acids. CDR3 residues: CASSNYEQYF. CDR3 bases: TGTGCCAGCAGCAACTACGAGCAGTACTTC.

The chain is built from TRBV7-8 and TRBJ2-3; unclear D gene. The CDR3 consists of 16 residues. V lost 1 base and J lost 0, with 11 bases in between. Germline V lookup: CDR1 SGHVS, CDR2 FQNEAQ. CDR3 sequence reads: CASSLVGAQSTDTQYF. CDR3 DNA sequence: TGTGCCAGCAGCTTAGTCGGAGCGCAGAGCACAGATACGCAGTATTTT.

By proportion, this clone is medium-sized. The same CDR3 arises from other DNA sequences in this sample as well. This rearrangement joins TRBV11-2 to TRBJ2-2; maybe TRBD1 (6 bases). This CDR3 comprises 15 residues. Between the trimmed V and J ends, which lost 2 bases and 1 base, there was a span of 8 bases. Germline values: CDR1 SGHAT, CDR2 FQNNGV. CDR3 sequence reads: CASSLLTGNTGELFF. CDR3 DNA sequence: TGTGCCAGCAGCTTATTGACAGGGAACACCGGGGAGCTGTTTTTT.

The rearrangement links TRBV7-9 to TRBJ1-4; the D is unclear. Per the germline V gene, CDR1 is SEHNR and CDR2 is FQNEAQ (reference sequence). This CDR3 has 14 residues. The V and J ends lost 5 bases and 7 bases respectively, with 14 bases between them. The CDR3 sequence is CASSHSLMREKLFF. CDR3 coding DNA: TGTGCCAGCAGCCATTCCCTGATGCGTGAAAAACTGTTTTTT.

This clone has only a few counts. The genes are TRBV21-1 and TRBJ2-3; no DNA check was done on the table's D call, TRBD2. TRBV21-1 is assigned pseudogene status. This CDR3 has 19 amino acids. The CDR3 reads CASRNPGTSGCFSTDTQYF. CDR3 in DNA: TGTGCCAGCAGGAACCCCGGGACTAGCGGGTGCTTTAGCACAGATACGCAGTATTTT.

This CDR3 is CATNSNNEQFF. The CDR3 coding sequence is TGCGCCACCAATTCTAACAATGAGCAGTTCTTC. The rearrangement uses TRBV5-1 and TRBJ2-1, with D hard to call. The V gene's germline CDR1 is SGHRS and CDR2 YFSETQ. The CDR3 is 11 residues long. With 9 bases removed from V and 5 bases from J, the gap between germline ends came to 9 bases. The full variable domain, rest sourced from reference TRBV5-1 and TRBJ2-1, is KAGVTQTPRYLIKTRGQQVTLSCSPISGHRSVSWYQQTPGQGLQFLFEYFSETQRNKGNFPGRFSGRQFSNSRSEMNVSTLELGDSALYLCATNSNNEQFFGPGTRLTVL.

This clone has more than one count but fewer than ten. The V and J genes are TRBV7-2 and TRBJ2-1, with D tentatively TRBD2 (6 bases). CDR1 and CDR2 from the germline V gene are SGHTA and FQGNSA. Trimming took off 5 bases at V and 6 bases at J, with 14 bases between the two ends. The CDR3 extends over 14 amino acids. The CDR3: CASSPTSMGNEQFF. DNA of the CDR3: TGTGCCAGCAGCCCCACTAGCATGGGCAATGAGCAGTTCTTC.

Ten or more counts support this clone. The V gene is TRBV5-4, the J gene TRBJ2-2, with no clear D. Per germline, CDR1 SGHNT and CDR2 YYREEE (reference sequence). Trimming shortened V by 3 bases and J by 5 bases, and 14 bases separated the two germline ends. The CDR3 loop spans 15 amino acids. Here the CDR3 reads CASSYDPRSTGELFF. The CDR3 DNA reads TGTGCCAGCAGCTACGACCCTAGGAGTACCGGGGAGCTGTTTTTT.

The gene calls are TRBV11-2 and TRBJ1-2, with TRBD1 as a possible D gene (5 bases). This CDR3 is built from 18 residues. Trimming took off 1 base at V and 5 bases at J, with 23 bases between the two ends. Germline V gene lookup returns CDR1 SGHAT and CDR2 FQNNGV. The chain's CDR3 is CASSLGGRRSAQHYGYTF. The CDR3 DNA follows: TGTGCCAGCAGCTTAGGGGGCCGGCGGAGCGCGCAGCATTATGGCTACACCTTC.

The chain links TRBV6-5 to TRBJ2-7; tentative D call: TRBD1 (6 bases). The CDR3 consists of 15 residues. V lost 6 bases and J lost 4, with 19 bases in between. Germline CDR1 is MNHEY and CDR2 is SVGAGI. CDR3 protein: CASSRDTSKLYEQYF. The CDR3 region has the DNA TGTGCCAGCAGCCGGGACACCTCCAAGCTTTACGAGCAGTACTTC.

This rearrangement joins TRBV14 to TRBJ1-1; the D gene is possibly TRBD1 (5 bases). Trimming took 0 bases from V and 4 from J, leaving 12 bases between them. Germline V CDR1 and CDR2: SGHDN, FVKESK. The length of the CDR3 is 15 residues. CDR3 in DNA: TGTGCCAGCAGCCAAGATAGGGGATGGCGCACTGAAGCTTTCTTT. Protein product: CASSQDRGWRTEAFF.

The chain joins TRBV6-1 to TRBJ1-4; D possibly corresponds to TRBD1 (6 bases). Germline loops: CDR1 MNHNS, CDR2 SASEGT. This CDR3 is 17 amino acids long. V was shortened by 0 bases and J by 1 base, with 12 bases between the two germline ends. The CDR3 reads CASSEAYLQGTNEKLFF. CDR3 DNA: TGTGCCAGCAGTGAAGCCTACCTACAGGGAACTAATGAAAAACTGTTTTTT.

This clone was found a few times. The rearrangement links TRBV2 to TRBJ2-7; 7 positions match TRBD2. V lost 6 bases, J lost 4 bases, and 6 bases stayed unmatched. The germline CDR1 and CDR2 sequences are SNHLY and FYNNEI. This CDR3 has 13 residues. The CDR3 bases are TGTGCCAGCAGGGGGACTACTGGTTACGAGCAGTACTTC. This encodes CASRGTTGYEQYF.

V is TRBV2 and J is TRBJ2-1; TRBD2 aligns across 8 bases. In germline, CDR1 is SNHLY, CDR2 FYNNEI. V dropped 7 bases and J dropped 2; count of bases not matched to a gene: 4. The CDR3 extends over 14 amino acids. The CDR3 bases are TGTGCCAGCACCATTAGCGGGACCTACAATGAGCAGTTCTTC. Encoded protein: CASTISGTYNEQFF.